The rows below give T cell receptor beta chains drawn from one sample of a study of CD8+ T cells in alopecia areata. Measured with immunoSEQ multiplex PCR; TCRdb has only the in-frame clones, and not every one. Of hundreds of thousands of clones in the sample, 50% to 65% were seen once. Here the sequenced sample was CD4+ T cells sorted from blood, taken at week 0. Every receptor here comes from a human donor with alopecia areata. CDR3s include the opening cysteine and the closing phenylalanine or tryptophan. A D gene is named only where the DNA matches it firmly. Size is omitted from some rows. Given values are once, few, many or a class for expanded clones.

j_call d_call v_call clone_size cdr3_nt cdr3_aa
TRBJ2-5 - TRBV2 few TGTGCCAGCAGTGCCCGGGACGGTTTGGGCCAGTACTTC CASSARDGLGQYF
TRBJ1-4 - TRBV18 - TGTGCCAGCTCACCCTCGACCGGTGGTGAAAAACTGTTTTTT CASSPSTGGEKLFF
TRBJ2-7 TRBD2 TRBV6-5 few TGTGCCAGCAGGGATCTAGCGGGAGATCTCTACGAGCAGTACTTC CASRDLAGDLYEQYF
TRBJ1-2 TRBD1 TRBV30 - TGTGCCTGGAGTGTACCCCGACAGGGCTCTGGCTACACCTTC CAWSVPRQGSGYTF
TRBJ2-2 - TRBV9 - TGTGCCAGCAGCGTAGTGAAGGGGTTGGCCGGGGAGCTGTTTTTT CASSVVKGLAGELFF
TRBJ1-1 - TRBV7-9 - TGTGCCAGCAGCCTAACCGGGGTCGGGGACACTGAAGCTTTCTTT CASSLTGVGDTEAFF
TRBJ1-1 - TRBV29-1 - TGCAGCGTTGAAGATAGTCAGTCAGAAGCTTTCTTT CSVEDSQSEAFF
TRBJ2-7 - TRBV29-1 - TGCAGCGTTGGGGTAACGGGACGGACCTACGAGCAGTACTTC CSVGVTGRTYEQYF
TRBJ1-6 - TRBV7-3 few TGTGCCAGCAGCAAGTCCGGGACTTATAATTCACCCCTCCACTTT CASSKSGTYNSPLHF
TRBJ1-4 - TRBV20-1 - TGCAGTCCCAATAATGAAAAACTGTTTTTT CSPNNEKLFF
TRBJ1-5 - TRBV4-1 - TGCGCCAGCAGCCGCCTTGGAGGTCAGCCCCAGCATTTT CASSRLGGQPQHF
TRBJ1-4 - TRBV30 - TGTGCCTGGAGTAGTGGTACGAATGAAAAACTGTTTTTT CAWSSGTNEKLFF
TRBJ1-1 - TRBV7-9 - TGTGCCAGCAGCCAAGGGGGTGGTACTGAAGCTTTCTTT CASSQGGGTEAFF
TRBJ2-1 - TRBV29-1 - TGCAGCGTTGAAAGTCTAGCTGGTGAGCAGTTCTTC CSVESLAGEQFF
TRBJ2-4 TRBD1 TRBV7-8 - TGTGCCAGCAGCCCGACTACCGGGACAGGAGGGTTCATTCAGTACTTC CASSPTTGTGGFIQYF
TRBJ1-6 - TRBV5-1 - TGCGCCAGCAGCCGCTCCAACGACCTCTATAATTCACCCCTCCACTTT CASSRSNDLYNSPLHF
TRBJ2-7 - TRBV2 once TGTGCCAGCAGTGTAGGGACTGGGGGCCTCTACGAGCAGTACTTC CASSVGTGGLYEQYF
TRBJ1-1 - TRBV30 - TGTGCCTGGAGTAGGTTTAGAGAATTGGCGGGGGCTTTCTTT CAWSRFRELAGAFF
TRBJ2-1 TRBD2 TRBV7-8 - TGTGCCAGCAGCCCAACTAGCGGGAGGGGGCTGAATGAGCAGTTCTTC CASSPTSGRGLNEQFF
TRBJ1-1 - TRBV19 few TGTGCCAGTAGTATGCAGGGGCGCACTGAAGCTTTCTTT CASSMQGRTEAFF
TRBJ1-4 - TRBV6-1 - TGTGCCAGCAGTGAACTACTGCCCCGAGGAGGAAAACTGTTTTTT CASSELLPRGGKLFF
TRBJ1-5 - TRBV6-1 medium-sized TGTGCCAGCATGGAGGCAGCTAATCAGCCCCAGCATTTT CASMEAANQPQHF
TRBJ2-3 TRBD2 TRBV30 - TGTGCCTGGATTGCGGGAGGGACAGATACGCAGTATTTT CAWIAGGTDTQYF
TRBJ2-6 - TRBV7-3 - TGTGCCAGCAGCCTTCACCCGCCCGGCTCTGGGGCCAACGTCCTGACTTTC CASSLHPPGSGANVLTF
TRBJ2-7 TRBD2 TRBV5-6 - TGTGCCAGCAGCTTGTTCGGGAGGGCCGGCGAGCAGTACTTC CASSLFGRAGEQYF
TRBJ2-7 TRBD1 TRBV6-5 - TGTGCCAGCAGTTCCCGCGGGACAGGGGTTTCCTACGAGCAGTACTTC CASSSRGTGVSYEQYF
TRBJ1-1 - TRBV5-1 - TGCGCCAGCAGCTTGGCCGGGGGCTCTGAAGCTTTCTTT CASSLAGGSEAFF
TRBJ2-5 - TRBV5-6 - TGTGCCAGCAGCTTCAGGGCAGGGCGAGAGACCCAGTACTTC CASSFRAGRETQYF
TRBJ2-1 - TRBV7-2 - TGTGCCAGCAGCTTCGGGCGGGGATCGTACAATGAGCAGTTCTTC CASSFGRGSYNEQFF
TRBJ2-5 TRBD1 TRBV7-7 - TGTGCTAGCAGCCCGGGACAGGGCCCAGAGACCCAGTACTTC CASSPGQGPETQYF
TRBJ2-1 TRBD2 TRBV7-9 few TGTGCCAGCAGCCCCCGGACTAGCAATGAGCAGTTCTTC CASSPRTSNEQFF
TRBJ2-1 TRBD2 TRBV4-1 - TGCGCCAGCAGCCAAGGCCCGACTAGCGGGAGGGCCGTTAAGCAGTTCTTC CASSQGPTSGRAVKQFF
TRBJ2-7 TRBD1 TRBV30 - TGTGCCTGGACGACAGGGGGCTCCTACGAGCAGTACTTC CAWTTGGSYEQYF
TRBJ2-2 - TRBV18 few TGTGCCAGCTCACCCGGACAGAGAACGAACACCGGGGAGCTGTTTTTT CASSPGQRTNTGELFF
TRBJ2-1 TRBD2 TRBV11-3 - TGTGCCAGCAGCGTCCTTAGCGGGAGGGCCAATGAGCAGTTCTTC CASSVLSGRANEQFF
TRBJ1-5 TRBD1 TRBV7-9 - TGTGCCAGCAGCGGACAGGGACAGGTCAATCAGCCCCAGCATTTT CASSGQGQVNQPQHF
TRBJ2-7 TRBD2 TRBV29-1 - TGCAGCGTTGGACACCGGACTAGCGGGGAGCAGTACTTC CSVGHRTSGEQYF
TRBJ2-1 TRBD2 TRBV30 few TGTGCCTGGAGTCCTGGACTAGCGGGGAGCTGGCAGTTCTTC CAWSPGLAGSWQFF
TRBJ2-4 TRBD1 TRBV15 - TGTGCCACCAGCACACATCACATCGGACAGGTAGAGGCCAAAAACATTCAGTACTTC CATSTHHIGQVEAKNIQYF
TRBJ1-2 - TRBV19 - TGTGCCAGTAGTAGAAATGGCTACACCTTC CASSRNGYTF